The 8 T cell receptor beta chains presented below share a single source sample, sequenced in a study of T-cell memory formation after mild COVID-19. TCRdb processed the 5' RACE reads anew with MiXCR; each CDR3 protein has one entry. Counted here are 100,000 to 130,000 distinct CDR3 sequences, 14% occurring once; the ten biggest clones make up less than 45%. Sample: PBMCs or a T cell subset sorted from them (not recorded which). These receptors were obtained from a man aged 18 to 29 who had mild COVID-19 (a few samples of this study predate the infection). Cell type and time point are not known.

This clonotype has only a few counts. The chain carries TRBV7-6 and TRBJ1-5; a weak D match, TRBD1 (5 bases). CDR1 is SGHVS, CDR2 FNYEAQ, per germline. Deletions cut 5 bases from V and 0 bases from J, with 11 bases between. The CDR3 totals 15 residues. For the CDR3, the DNA is TGTGCCAGCAGCCTCTCACAGGATAGCAATCAGCCCCAGCATTTT. This translates into CASSLSQDSNQPQHF.

As to this clonotype: The conserved closing phenylalanine or tryptophan is absent in this CDR3, likely reflecting a read error. The DNA is left out, because the CDR3 cannot be placed on it with certainty; the CDR3 is given as TCRdb lists it. This chain connects TRBV7-9 to TRBJ2-7; the table names TRBD2, a call not compared with the DNA. Germline CDR1 reads SEHNR; CDR2 reads FQNEAQ (reference sequence). Including both end residues, the CDR3 is 12 amino acids long. The CDR3 protein is CASSLWGDGTPI.

This clonotype was seen a few times. The gene calls are TRBV12-3 or TRBV12-4 and TRBJ2-7; D remains ambiguous. The CDR3 is made up of 14 amino acids. V lost 5 bases, J lost 4 bases, and 15 bases lay in between. CDR3 bases: TGTGCCAGCAGTCCGATGAGTAGCCCTTACGAGCAGTACTTC. It specifies CASSPMSSPYEQYF.

This clonotype was counted only a few times. The rearrangement uses TRBV4-1 and TRBJ2-1, with 7 bases that match TRBD2. The germline V gene encodes CDR1 MGHRA and CDR2 YSYEKL. J lost 7 bases, V lost 4 bases, and 19 bases had no gene match. The CDR3 loop spans 18 amino acids. CDR3 region: CASSPHGVAGEKGNEQFF. The DNA of the CDR3 is TGCGCCAGCAGCCCACACGGGGTGGCGGGGGAAAAGGGGAATGAGCAGTTCTTC.

The J gene is TRBJ2-1, the V gene TRBV4-3; possible D gene TRBD2, 6 bases. The CDR3 has 14 amino acids. From germline, CDR1 is LGHNA and CDR2 YSLEER. The V gene lost 1 base and the J gene lost 4 bases, with 8 bases spanning the gap. CDR3 residues: CASSQVAGYNEQFF. The CDR3 DNA sequence: TGCGCCAGCAGCCAAGTTGCGGGGTACAATGAGCAGTTCTTC.

This chain connects TRBV7-2 to TRBJ1-1; D not resolved. The V gene lost 1 base and the J gene lost 4 bases, with 13 bases spanning the gap. CDR1 and CDR2 from the germline V gene are SGHTA and FQGNSA. The CDR3 is 15 residues long. The CDR3 region is CASSLVRDVGTEAFF. The CDR3 DNA reads as TGTGCCAGCAGCTTAGTTCGGGATGTGGGCACTGAAGCTTTCTTT. The complete variable domain, with remaining parts taken from reference TRBV7-2 and TRBJ1-1, reads GAGVSQSPSNKVTEKGKDVELRCDPISGHTALYWYRQSLGQGLEFLIYFQGNSAPDKSGLPSDRFSAERTGGSVSTLTIQRTQQEDSAVYLCASSLVRDVGTEAFFGQGTRLTVV.

In this sample, this clonotype turned up many times. J is TRBJ2-1 and V is TRBV7-3; D assignment may be TRBD1 or TRBD2 (5 bases each). Germline V gives CDR1 SGHTA, CDR2 FQGTGA. This CDR3 is built from 16 residues. V lost 1 base to trimming and J lost 1 base, with 11 bases between them. CDR3 nucleotides: TGTGCCAGCAGCTTAATCGTGGGGGAATCCTACAATGAGCAGTTCTTC. Protein: CASSLIVGESYNEQFF.

This clonotype has only a few counts. V usage is TRBV9 and J usage is TRBJ1-2, with TRBD1 identical over 8 bases. The junction had 7 bases not matched to a gene; V was cut back by 3 bases and J by 6 bases. CDR1 and CDR2 from the germline V gene are SGDLS and YYNGEE. This CDR3 has 14 residues. In nucleotides, the CDR3 is TGTGCCAGCAGCGCCTTGGGACAGGTGGATGGCTACACCTTC. Encoded protein: CASSALGQVDGYTF.